This passage covers 31 T cell receptor beta chains from one sample sequenced in a study of cytomegalovirus exposure and HLA in healthy donors. The protocol was immunoSEQ multiplex PCR, while the TCRdb copy is restricted to in-frame clones and leaves out a portion. The data show roughly 70,000 clones, about 90% seen once. The specimen was PBMCs. The receptors stem from a woman between 18 and 30 years old in good health and CMV-seropositive.

This clone was counted a few times. The chain has TRBV5-6 and TRBJ2-3; TRBD2 matches at 12 bases. The junction had 9 bases not matched to a gene; V was cut back by 4 bases and J by 0 bases. The CDR3 sequence is 18 residues long. The germline CDR1 and CDR2 sequences are SGHDT and YYEEEE. The CDR3 loop is CASSVTSGRRGSTDTQYF. The DNA for the CDR3 is TGTGCCAGCAGCGTCACTAGCGGGAGGAGGGGAAGCACAGATACGCAGTATTTT.

The chain recombines TRBV11-2 with TRBJ2-7; TRBD1 is a possible D gene (7 bases). The CDR3 loop spans 14 amino acids. Germline CDR1 SGHAT, CDR2 FQNNGV. The V and J ends lost 5 bases and 3 bases respectively, with 14 bases between them. CDR3 in amino acids: CASSRGGGLYEQYF. The DNA for the CDR3 is TGTGCCAGCAGCCGCGGAGGGGGCCTCTACGAGCAGTACTTC.

The rearrangement links TRBV5-6 to TRBJ1-5; maybe TRBD1 (5 bases). Germline V CDR1 and CDR2: SGHDT, YYEEEE. The CDR3 length is 14 residues. The germline V and J ends were trimmed by 0 bases and 6 bases, with 10 bases remaining between them. The CDR3 nucleotides read TGTGCCAGCAGCTTGGCCCAGGGAGGTCAGCCCCAGCATTTT. Translating it yields CASSLAQGGQPQHF.

This sequence joins TRBV5-1 and TRBJ1-1, with D perhaps TRBD1 (6 bases). Per germline, CDR1 SGHRS and CDR2 YFSETQ. There are 15 residues in the CDR3. Trimming removed 0 bases from V and 0 bases from J, with 9 bases in between. The DNA for the CDR3 is TGCGCCAGCAGCTTGGGGGGGCCGATGAACACTGAAGCTTTCTTT. Its protein is CASSLGGPMNTEAFF. The complete variable domain, with remaining parts taken from reference TRBV5-1 and TRBJ1-1, reads KAGVTQTPRYLIKTRGQQVTLSCSPISGHRSVSWYQQTPGQGLQFLFEYFSETQRNKGNFPGRFSGRQFSNSRSEMNVSTLELGDSALYLCASSLGGPMNTEAFFGQGTRLTVV.

The V and J genes are TRBV11-2 and TRBJ2-2; TRBD2 might be the D (5 bases). Germline V gene lookup returns CDR1 SGHAT and CDR2 FQNNGV. This CDR3 is built from 14 residues. V was clipped by 2 bases and J by 2 bases, with 6 bases between them. The CDR3: CASSLTGNTGELFF. CDR3 bases: TGTGCCAGCAGCTTAACGGGAAACACCGGGGAGCTGTTTTTT.

This clone was seen a single time. The rearrangement joins TRBV15 to TRBJ2-1; TRBD2 aligns across 14 bases. The CDR3 extends over 16 amino acids. Germline V gene sequence: CDR1 LNHNV, CDR2 YYDKDF (reference sequence). Trimming removed 5 bases from V and 7 bases from J; junction bases left unmatched: 7. The CDR3 region is CATSPRTSGRFNEQFF. Written as DNA, the CDR3 is TGTGCCACCAGCCCGCGGACTAGCGGGAGGTTTAATGAGCAGTTCTTC.

V and J are TRBV5-1 and TRBJ1-1, with 9 bases identical to TRBD1. This CDR3 spans 14 amino acids. Germline-derived CDR1 and CDR2 are SGHRS and YFSETQ. J gave up 6 bases and V 3 bases, and 6 bases lay outside the gene matches. The CDR3 here is CASSSAGTGPEAFF. CDR3 DNA: TGCGCCAGCAGCTCGGCCGGGACAGGGCCTGAAGCTTTCTTT. Supplemented by reference TRBV5-1 and TRBJ1-1, the full variable domain reads KAGVTQTPRYLIKTRGQQVTLSCSPISGHRSVSWYQQTPGQGLQFLFEYFSETQRNKGNFPGRFSGRQFSNSRSEMNVSTLELGDSALYLCASSSAGTGPEAFFGQGTRLTVV.

The V and J genes are TRBV5-4 and TRBJ2-7; the D is unclear. The germline CDR1 and CDR2 sequences are SGHNT and YYREEE (reference sequence). The V and J ends lost 0 bases and 2 bases respectively, with 6 bases between them. This CDR3 has 13 amino acids. Here the CDR3 reads CASSLAPAYEQYF. In DNA form, the CDR3 reads TGTGCCAGCAGCTTGGCGCCAGCCTACGAGCAGTACTTC.

The chain uses TRBV4-1 and TRBJ2-7, with TRBD1 matching 9 bases. This CDR3 comprises 15 residues. V lost 5 bases and J lost 2; bases outside the gene matches: 7. CDR1 and CDR2 (germline): MGHRA, YSYEKL. The DNA of the CDR3 is TGCGCCAGCAGCTCACCGGGACAGGGAACCTACGAGCAGTACTTC. It translates to CASSSPGQGTYEQYF.

This chain connects TRBV7-9 to TRBJ2-3, with D maybe TRBD2 (5 bases). Trimming removed 5 bases from V and 2 bases from J, with 8 bases in between. This CDR3 spans 13 amino acids. Germline V lookup: CDR1 SEHNR, CDR2 FQNEAQ (reference sequence). This chain's CDR3 is CASSGRDTDTQYF. CDR3 sequence (DNA): TGTGCCAGCAGCGGACGGGACACAGATACGCAGTATTTT.

This clone was seen once. The CDR3 sequence: CASSETSGLYNEQFF. The CDR3 DNA sequence: TGTGCCAGCAGTGAGACTAGCGGACTCTACAATGAGCAGTTCTTC. The V call is TRBV2, the J call TRBJ2-1, with 9 bases lining up with TRBD2. Trimming removed 3 bases from V and 3 bases from J; junction bases left unmatched: 3. Germline V gene data show CDR1 as SNHLY and CDR2 as FYNNEI. CDR3 length: 15 amino acids.

This chain uses TRBV27 with TRBJ2-5; D is unresolved. V shed 6 bases and J shed 4 bases, with 12 bases lying between them. Germline V gives CDR1 MNHEY, CDR2 SMNVEV (reference sequence). The CDR3 is made up of 13 amino acids. This chain's CDR3 is CASSRPGLETQYF. The DNA of the CDR3 is TGTGCCAGCAGCCGGCCAGGCTTAGAGACCCAGTACTTC.

The chain joins TRBV6-5 to TRBJ1-2; D remains ambiguous. Trimming pared 0 bases from V and 2 bases from J, leaving 7 bases between. This CDR3 comprises 14 residues. The germline V gene encodes CDR1 MNHEY and CDR2 SVGAGI. CDR3 nucleotide sequence: TGTGCCAGCAGTTACTCATACAGCAACTATGGCTACACCTTC. This translates into CASSYSYSNYGYTF.

The chain is built from TRBV12-2 and TRBJ2-5; TRBD1, the D gene given by the table, was not confirmed from the DNA. TRBV12-2 is listed as a pseudogene. The CDR3 is 15 amino acids. For the CDR3, the DNA is TGTGCAAGTCTTAGACCGGGACAGGGGAGGGAGACCCAGTACTTC. Protein: CASLRPGQGRETQYF.

The V and J genes are TRBV4-3 and TRBJ2-6, with D perhaps matching TRBD1 (5 bases). V was pared by 0 bases and J by 2 bases, with 17 bases between. Looked up from germline, CDR1 is LGHNA and CDR2 is YSLEER. This CDR3 contains 19 residues. The CDR3, as DNA: TGCGCCAGCAGCCAAGAAAATTCGGCAGGGCTCCCTGGGGCCAACGTCCTGACTTTC. It translates to CASSQENSAGLPGANVLTF.

This clone was detected a few times. The chain has TRBV19 and TRBJ2-1, with 9 positions matching TRBD1. From germline, CDR1 is LNHDA and CDR2 SQIVND (reference sequence). This CDR3 spans 13 amino acids. The V segment lost 5 bases and the J segment 10 bases; nucleotides outside the gene matches: 6. The CDR3 DNA reads as TGTGCCAGTAGTCAACAGGGGGCTGGAGAGCAGTTCTTC. Protein: CASSQQGAGEQFF.

The CDR3 spells CASSSLTALMTEQFF. The CDR3 bases are TGTGCCAGTAGTTCTTTGACAGCCCTTATGACTGAGCAGTTCTTC. The chain links TRBV19 to TRBJ2-1; D is possibly TRBD1 (5 bases). The CDR3 covers 15 residues. Germline CDR1 reads LNHDA; CDR2 reads SQIVND (reference sequence). With 5 bases removed from V and 9 bases from J, the gap between germline ends came to 20 bases.

This chain uses TRBV15 with TRBJ1-1; 8 positions match TRBD1. With 0 bases clipped from V and 5 bases from J, the junction kept 11 bases outside the gene matches. The CDR3 extends over 17 amino acids. Germline assignment: CDR1 LNHNV and CDR2 YYDKDF (reference sequence). Here the CDR3 DNA reads TGTGCCACCAGCAGAGACGTATTCGGACAGGGAGGTACTGAAGCTTTCTTT. Translation: CATSRDVFGQGGTEAFF.

The rearrangement links TRBV5-4 to TRBJ1-5; TRBD1 aligns across 9 bases. The CDR3 is made up of 14 amino acids. V shed 1 base, J shed 5 bases, and the junction held 1 base outside the gene matches. Germline CDR1 and CDR2: SGHNT and YYREEE (reference sequence). The CDR3 coding sequence is TGTGCCAGCAGCTTGACAGGGGGCGATCAGCCCCAGCATTTT. Residues: CASSLTGGDQPQHF.

The chain is built from TRBV6-4 and TRBJ2-1; D is unresolved. Trimming pared 4 bases from V and 5 bases from J, leaving 9 bases between. CDR1 MRHNA and CDR2 SNTAGT come from the germline V gene. There are 13 residues in the CDR3. The CDR3 here is CASSAAEHNEQFF. The CDR3 bases are TGTGCCAGCAGTGCCGCGGAACACAATGAGCAGTTCTTC.

This clone was observed a single time. The chain employs TRBV27 and TRBJ2-2; no clear D gene. The CDR3 contains 13 residues. The germline gives CDR1 MNHEY, CDR2 SMNVEV (reference sequence). The ends were cut back, 5 bases at V and 7 bases at J, with 11 bases in the middle. DNA of the CDR3: TGTGCCAGCAGTCATCAGGAATACGGGGAGCTGTTTTTT. Its protein is CASSHQEYGELFF.

This clone was seen just once. The V call is TRBV10-3, the J call TRBJ2-4; D gene uncertain. Trimming took 3 bases from V and 0 from J, leaving 12 bases between them. The CDR3 totals 16 residues. Germline V gene data show CDR1 as ENHRY and CDR2 as SYGVKD. CDR3 residues: CAISEARAPAKNIQYF. DNA of the CDR3: TGTGCCATCAGTGAAGCACGCGCACCAGCCAAAAACATTCAGTACTTC.

V gene TRBV2 combines with J gene TRBJ1-1; perhaps TRBD1 as D (6 bases). V was cut by 4 bases and J by 1 base, with 16 bases left in between. The CDR3 totals 16 residues. The germline V gene encodes CDR1 SNHLY and CDR2 FYNNEI. CDR3 sequence (DNA): TGTGCCAGCAGTGGCCCGGGGGGCTGGGGGAACACTGAAGCTTTCTTT. Translating it yields CASSGPGGWGNTEAFF.

The chain has TRBV6-9 and TRBJ2-1, with 8 positions matching TRBD2. The J segment lost 1 base and the V segment lost 6 bases, leaving 8 bases of the junction unmatched. CDR1 and CDR2 from the germline V gene are MNHGY and SVAAGI. The CDR3 has 16 residues. The CDR3 DNA is TGTGCCAGCAGCCCCCGGACTAGCACATCCTACAATGAGCAGTTCTTC. Protein product: CASSPRTSTSYNEQFF.

The genes are TRBV7-9 and TRBJ2-1; no reliable D call. CDR3 length equals 12 residues. The V gene lost 3 bases and the J gene lost 14 bases, with 14 bases spanning the gap. CDR1 is SEHNR and CDR2 is FQNEAQ in the germline V gene (reference sequence). The CDR3 region is CASSFGPTWEFF. The CDR3 DNA is TGTGCCAGCAGCTTTGGGCCAACGTGGGAGTTCTTC.

This chain's CDR3 is CASSLIQGTGNTIYF. The CDR3 DNA is TGTGCCAGCAGCTTAATTCAGGGGACGGGAAACACCATATATTTT. The genes are TRBV2 and TRBJ1-3; a weak D match, TRBD1 (6 bases). This CDR3 contains 15 residues. Germline CDR1 SNHLY, CDR2 FYNNEI. With 6 bases removed from V and 4 bases from J, the gap between germline ends came to 16 bases.

The V and J genes are TRBV7-9 and TRBJ2-5; maybe TRBD1 (5 bases). Germline assignment: CDR1 SEHNR and CDR2 FQNEAQ (reference sequence). Trimming pared 5 bases from V and 10 bases from J, leaving 14 bases between. The CDR3 contains 12 residues. The chain's CDR3 is CASSGIRQIQYF. DNA of the CDR3: TGTGCCAGCAGCGGAATCAGACAGATCCAGTACTTC.

The V call is TRBV15, the J call TRBJ2-5; 11 positions agree with TRBD2. The germline gives CDR1 LNHNV, CDR2 YYDKDF (reference sequence). The V and J ends lost 0 bases and 3 bases, in that order; junction bases with no gene match: 9. This CDR3 comprises 18 residues. Here the CDR3 reads CATSRDLKLAGGEETQYF. DNA for the CDR3: TGTGCCACCAGCAGAGATCTGAAGCTAGCGGGGGGAGAAGAGACCCAGTACTTC.

The CDR3 bases are TGTGCCAGCAGCTTAAACTCGGCTAGCGAGACCCAGTACTTC. Residues: CASSLNSASETQYF. The rearrangement joins TRBV7-2 to TRBJ2-5, with D perhaps TRBD2 (5 bases). V dropped 2 bases and J dropped 5 bases, with 12 bases sitting between them. The CDR3 is 14 residues long. CDR1 and CDR2 from the germline V gene are SGHTA and FQGNSA.

The V call is TRBV4-1, the J call TRBJ2-3; perhaps TRBD1 as D (5 bases). The V end was cut by 0 bases, the J end by 7 bases, with 14 bases between. The CDR3 sequence is 15 residues long. Germline assignment: CDR1 MGHRA and CDR2 YSYEKL. The CDR3 DNA reads as TGCGCCAGCAGCCAAGAGGGGCCCTCTATGTATACGCAGTATTTT. This codes for CASSQEGPSMYTQYF.

The CDR3 here is CASSVEVRVRSNTGELFF. The CDR3, as DNA: TGTGCCAGCAGCGTAGAGGTCAGGGTACGATCGAACACCGGGGAGCTGTTTTTT. The chain carries TRBV9 and TRBJ2-2; TRBD1 is a possible D gene (5 bases). Trimming pared 0 bases from V and 0 bases from J, leaving 15 bases between. Germline CDR1 reads SGDLS; CDR2 reads YYNGEE. CDR3 length equals 18 residues.